These 25 T cell receptor beta chains came from one sample sequenced in a study of T cells in Graves' hyperthyroidism and ophthalmopathy. TCR beta CDR3 regions were amplified from RNA. TCR CDR3 regions were first amplified by RT-PCR with HTBI primers. One entry per CDR3 protein results from TCRdb running MiXCR on the multiplex PCR reads. The sample contains hundreds of thousands of distinct CDR3 sequences, around 20% of which appear only once. The sequenced material came from blood. The receptors derive from a young man with Graves' ophthalmopathy.

This clonotype was detected ten times or more. This chain uses TRBV28 with TRBJ1-1; the D is unclear. In germline, CDR1 is MDHEN, CDR2 SYDVKM. Trimming cost V 4 bases and J 4 bases, with 19 bases left between them. The CDR3 consists of 16 residues. This CDR3 is CASSSVYAAGSTEAFF. In DNA, the CDR3 is TGTGCCAGCAGTTCGGTATATGCGGCGGGATCCACTGAAGCTTTCTTT.

Concerning this clonotype: A much more abundant neighbour one base away suggests this may be a read error. The chain carries TRBV15 and TRBJ1-1, with a possible D match to TRBD1 (5 bases). This CDR3 has 13 amino acids. Per germline, CDR1 LNHNV and CDR2 YYDKDF (reference sequence). CDR3 protein: CTTSMGRYTEAFF. The CDR3 DNA sequence: TGTACCACCAGCATGGGACGGTACACTGAAGCTTTCTTT. Complete variable domain (other parts from reference TRBV15 and TRBJ1-1): DAMVIQNPRYQVTQFGKPVTLSCSQTLNHNVMYWYQQKSSQAPKLLFHYYDKDFNNEADTPDNFQSRRPNTSFCFLDIRSPGLGDTAMYLCTTSMGRYTEAFFGQGTRLTVV.

CDR3 loop: CSVVFALETQYF. The CDR3 nucleotides are TGCAGCGTTGTTTTTGCTCTGGAGACCCAGTACTTC. This chain joins TRBV29-1 and TRBJ2-5; D call uncertain. This CDR3 region has 12 residues. Germline values: CDR1 SQVTM, CDR2 ANQGSEA. V was shortened by 4 bases and J by 5 bases, with 11 bases between the two germline ends.

The V and J genes are TRBV5-1 and TRBJ2-5; possible D gene TRBD1, 6 bases. CDR3 length: 14 amino acids. The germline CDR1 and CDR2 sequences are SGHRS and YFSETQ. The V end was cut by 3 bases, the J end by 7 bases, with 16 bases between. CDR3 sequence reads: CASSYRTESGTQYF. The CDR3 nucleotides are TGCGCCAGCAGCTACCGGACAGAGTCTGGGACCCAGTACTTC.

This clonotype showed up just a few times. V gene TRBV4-3 combines with J gene TRBJ2-6, with a tentative D call TRBD2 (6 bases). The germline CDR1 and CDR2 sequences are LGHNA and YSLEER. The CDR3 runs 15 residues. Trimming took off 1 base at V and 12 bases at J, with 16 bases between the two ends. CDR3 amino acids: CASSQGAELAGVLTF. CDR3 nucleotide sequence: TGCGCCAGCAGCCAAGGGGCGGAACTAGCCGGCGTCCTGACTTTC.

This clonotype was found a few times. The V gene is TRBV29-1, the J gene TRBJ1-2; weak D call: TRBD1 (5 bases). V was shortened by 3 bases and J by 7 bases, with 15 bases between the two germline ends. Looked up from germline, CDR1 is SQVTM and CDR2 is ANQGSEA. The length of the CDR3 is 13 residues. The CDR3 here is CSVDQGQGGGYTF. CDR3 nucleotide sequence: TGCAGCGTTGACCAGGGCCAGGGAGGTGGCTACACCTTC.

V is TRBV6-5 and J is TRBJ1-3; D ambiguous. The ends were cut back, 0 bases at V and 1 base at J, with 10 bases in the middle. Germline V CDR1 and CDR2: MNHEY, SVGAGI. This CDR3 has 16 amino acids. This CDR3 is CASSYSRGGSGNTIYF. The CDR3 nucleotides are TGTGCCAGCAGTTACTCGCGAGGAGGGTCTGGAAACACCATATATTTT.

This chain links TRBV24-1 with TRBJ2-1; 11 bases are a match to TRBD2. The CDR3 extends over 20 amino acids. Germline CDR1 KGHDR, CDR2 SFDVKD. Trimming cost V 4 bases and J 8 bases; bases outside gene matches: 21. For the CDR3, the DNA is TGTGCCACCAGTGACCCCTACAGGGTATCGACTAGCGGGATTATCGATGAGCAGTTCTTC. It encodes CATSDPYRVSTSGIIDEQFF.

This clonotype was detected many times. V is TRBV7-2 and J is TRBJ2-5; 13 bases are a match to TRBD2. V shed 2 bases, J shed 5 bases, and the junction held 2 bases outside the gene matches. The CDR3 runs to 15 residues. CDR1 and CDR2 (germline): SGHTA, FQGNSA. The CDR3 loop is CASSLKTSGRETQYF. The CDR3 region has the DNA TGTGCCAGCAGCTTAAAGACTAGCGGGAGGGAGACCCAGTACTTC. The full variable domain, with the rest looked up from reference TRBV7-2 and TRBJ2-5, is GAGVSQSPSNKVTEKGKDVELRCDPISGHTALYWYRQSLGQGLEFLIYFQGNSAPDKSGLPSDRFSAERTGGSVSTLTIQRTQQEDSAVYLCASSLKTSGRETQYFGPGTRLLVL.

In its sample, this clonotype was seen a few times. The genes are TRBV6-1 and TRBJ2-7; D gene ambiguous. The CDR3 runs to 11 residues. The V end lost 4 bases, the J end lost 6 bases, and 7 bases lay between the germline ends. Germline V gene data show CDR1 as MNHNS and CDR2 as SASEGT. The CDR3 spells CASSAYTEQYF. Here the CDR3 DNA reads TGTGCCAGCAGTGCCTACACCGAGCAGTACTTC.

This clonotype was observed at least ten times. The V and J genes are TRBV11-2 and TRBJ2-3, with D possibly being TRBD2 (6 bases). CDR1 and CDR2 from the germline V gene are SGHAT and FQNNGV. This CDR3 comprises 16 residues. The V end lost 1 base, the J end lost 0 bases, and 11 bases lay between the germline ends. Here the CDR3 DNA reads TGTGCCAGCAGCTTAGTTGTAGCGGTGAGCACAGATACGCAGTATTTT. This sequence encodes CASSLVVAVSTDTQYF.

This clonotype occurred a few times. This chain joins TRBV6-6 and TRBJ1-5; D remains ambiguous. The germline V and J ends were trimmed by 0 bases and 0 bases, with 12 bases remaining between them. CDR1 and CDR2 from the germline V gene are MNHNY and SVGAGI (reference sequence). This CDR3 has 17 amino acids. The CDR3 coding sequence is TGTGCCAGCAGTTACTCCCGCGGGAGGAATAGCAATCAGCCCCAGCATTTT. Translated, it gives CASSYSRGRNSNQPQHF.

This clonotype has just a few counts. The CDR3 spells CASSILAGGGYEQYF. The CDR3 bases are TGTGCCAGCAGCATCCTAGCGGGAGGGGGGTACGAGCAGTACTTC. The V and J genes are TRBV11-2 and TRBJ2-7; 12 nucleotides match TRBD2. This CDR3 has 15 residues. Germline CDR1 reads SGHAT; CDR2 reads FQNNGV. V was pared by 5 bases and J by 4 bases, with 6 bases of the junction left unmatched.

As to this clonotype: Sequence at one end of the junction differs from germline and may be a read error. The rearrangement joins TRBV11-2 to TRBJ2-1, with D possibly matching TRBD2 (5 bases). The CDR3 length is 15 residues. Germline CDR1 and CDR2: SGHAT and FQNNGV. This chain's CDR3 is CASGTDGKERAELFF. The CDR3 DNA is TGTGCCAGCGGAACAGACGGGAAAGAGAGGGCTGAGCTGTTCTTC.

This clonotype was detected ten times or more. The chain carries TRBV7-8 and TRBJ1-1, with a tentative D call TRBD1 (6 bases). The V gene's germline CDR1 is SGHVS and CDR2 FQNEAQ. The CDR3 runs to 17 residues. V lost 1 base and J lost 0, with 15 bases in between. The CDR3 here is CASSLELGGGLNTEAFF. CDR3 sequence (DNA): TGTGCCAGCAGCTTAGAGTTGGGGGGGGGCCTGAACACTGAAGCTTTCTTT. The full variable domain, with the rest looked up from reference TRBV7-8 and TRBJ1-1, is GAGVSQSPRYKVAKRGQDVALRCDPISGHVSLFWYQQALGQGPEFLTYFQNEAQLDKSGLPSDRFFAERPEGSVSTLKIQRTQQEDSAVYLCASSLELGGGLNTEAFFGQGTRLTVV.

This clonotype was counted a few times. J is TRBJ2-7 and V is TRBV20-1; 8 nucleotides line up with TRBD2. The germline CDR1 and CDR2 sequences are DFQATT and SNEGSKA (reference sequence). CDR3 length: 15 amino acids. J lost 5 bases, V lost 6 bases, and 15 bases had no gene match. In nucleotides, the CDR3 is TGCAGTGCCCCCGGGGCTCGGGAGGGCCGCAACGAGCAGTACTTC. Encoded protein: CSAPGAREGRNEQYF.

This clonotype showed up just a few times. The chain is built from TRBV6-1 and TRBJ2-3; D possibly matches TRBD1 or TRBD2 (5 bases each). The CDR3 contains 15 residues. Germline V gene sequence: CDR1 MNHNS, CDR2 SASEGT. The V end lost 0 bases, the J end lost 1 base, and 8 bases lay between the germline ends. The CDR3 coding sequence is TGTGCCAGCAGTGAAGCAGGGACGGGCACAGATACGCAGTATTTT. The encoded protein is CASSEAGTGTDTQYF.

The chain couples TRBV9 to TRBJ1-4; a possible D gene is TRBD1 (5 bases). Germline V gene lookup returns CDR1 SGDLS and CDR2 YYNGEE. CDR3 length: 15 amino acids. Trimming shortened V by 0 bases and J by 4 bases, and 10 bases separated the two germline ends. CDR3 in amino acids: CASSVEAGINEKLFF. CDR3 DNA sequence: TGTGCCAGCAGCGTAGAAGCAGGGATTAATGAAAAACTGTTTTTT.

This clonotype has at least ten counts. The rearrangement uses TRBV11-2 and TRBJ2-7; 7 nucleotides line up with TRBD1. Losses at the gene ends were 6 bases for V and 0 bases for J; bases not matched to a gene: 14. Germline CDR1 is SGHAT and CDR2 is FQNNGV. The CDR3 contains 17 residues. DNA for the CDR3: TGTGCCAGCAGGACGTCTCACCAGGGACAGAGCTCCTACGAGCAGTACTTC. This encodes CASRTSHQGQSSYEQYF.

This clonotype was picked up a small number of times. The chain recombines TRBV7-3 with TRBJ2-1, with 11 bases that match TRBD1. V trimming: 8 bases; J trimming: 4 bases; junction bases outside the gene matches: 7. The CDR3 sequence is 15 residues long. The germline V gene encodes CDR1 SGHTA and CDR2 FQGTGA. Here the CDR3 reads CASGYGTGGYNEQFF. DNA of the CDR3: TGTGCCAGCGGTTATGGGACAGGGGGTTACAATGAGCAGTTCTTC.

The table lists this clonotype with many counts. The J gene is TRBJ2-7, the V gene TRBV6-2 or TRBV6-3; the match to TRBD1 covers 7 bases. Germline V gene lookup returns CDR1 MNHEY and CDR2 SVGEGT. This CDR3 region has 15 residues. V lost 4 bases, J lost 0 bases, and 6 bases stayed unmatched. The DNA for the CDR3 is TGTGCCAGCAGTTCCACAGGACAGGTCTCCTACGAGCAGTACTTC. The encoded protein is CASSSTGQVSYEQYF.

This clonotype was seen more than once but under ten times. In DNA form, the CDR3 reads TGTGCCAGCAGCCTGTGGACAGGGGAAATAGTGAATGAGCAGTTCTTC. Translating it yields CASSLWTGEIVNEQFF. The chain combines TRBV7-2 with TRBJ2-1, with 9 bases fitting TRBD1. CDR1 and CDR2 from the germline V gene are SGHTA and FQGNSA. The CDR3 is made up of 16 amino acids. J was trimmed by 7 bases and V by 5 bases; bases with no gene match: 12.

The genes are TRBV2 and TRBJ1-1; no clear D. In germline, CDR1 is SNHLY, CDR2 FYNNEI. The ends were cut back, 10 bases at V and 5 bases at J, with 14 bases in the middle. This CDR3 spans 12 amino acids. This CDR3 reads CATRPPGTEAFF. The CDR3 coding sequence is TGTGCCACCCGGCCGCCTGGGACTGAAGCTTTCTTT.

The chain carries TRBV7-6 and TRBJ2-6, with D possibly matching TRBD1 (5 bases). This CDR3 is 17 amino acids long. Trimming removed 1 base at V and 0 bases at J, with 10 bases between. In germline, CDR1 is SGHVS, CDR2 FNYEAQ. CDR3 bases: TGTGCCAGCAGCTTAGAACAGGTCAGCTCTGGGGCCAACGTCCTGACTTTC. Residues: CASSLEQVSSGANVLTF.

In its sample, this clonotype was seen a few times. The chain carries TRBV27 and TRBJ2-1, with a weak D call TRBD2 (6 bases). The CDR3 length is 16 residues. From germline, CDR1 is MNHEY and CDR2 SMNVEV (reference sequence). V gave up 5 bases and J gave up 5 bases, with 19 bases separating them. Here the CDR3 reads CASSPRWTKSNNEQFF. For the CDR3, the DNA is TGTGCCAGCAGTCCCAGGTGGACTAAGTCCAACAATGAGCAGTTCTTC.